One and the same sample provided the 5 T cell receptor beta chains below, sequenced in a study of blood T cell repertoires in COVID-19. The table came from immunoSEQ multiplex PCR; TCRdb's copy has only in-frame clones and leaves some out. The sample has about 120,000 clones, 85% to 90% seen once. The sequenced sample was peripheral blood. These receptors came from a man between 65 and 85 years old with active or convalescent COVID-19.

This CDR3 is CVMDRERNQPQHF. CDR3 nucleotide sequence: TGCGTTATGGACAGGGAGAGGAATCAGCCCCAGCATTTT. The chain has TRBV10-2 and TRBJ1-5, with 8 bases aligning to TRBD1. CDR1 and CDR2 (germline): WSHSY, SAAADI. This CDR3 contains 13 residues.

The rearrangement joins TRBV27 to TRBJ2-2; possible D gene TRBD1, 5 bases. V lost 6 bases to trimming and J lost 1 base, with 9 bases between them. From germline, CDR1 is MNHEY and CDR2 SMNVEV (reference sequence). The CDR3 has 14 amino acids. The CDR3 DNA reads as TGTGCCAGCAGCGAGACAGTGAACACCGGGGAGCTGTTTTTT. The encoded protein is CASSETVNTGELFF.

Only one count was recorded for this clone. The CDR3, as DNA: TGTGCCAGCACTATGTCCGACCAAGAGACCCAGTACTTC. It translates to CASTMSDQETQYF. The V and J genes are TRBV6-5 and TRBJ2-5; D not certain. This CDR3 has 13 residues. Germline V gene sequence: CDR1 MNHEY, CDR2 SVGAGI. Trimming pared 7 bases from V and 0 bases from J, leaving 9 bases between.

The chain is built from TRBV11-2 and TRBJ1-4, with 7 bases matching TRBD1. This CDR3 contains 17 residues. The germline CDR1 and CDR2 sequences are SGHAT and FQNNGV. V was clipped by 5 bases and J by 6 bases; unmatched bases: 15. CDR3 protein: CASSRKGSPTGDEKLFF. The CDR3 nucleotides are TGTGCCAGCAGCAGAAAGGGCTCACCAACAGGGGATGAAAAACTGTTTTTT.

The V call is TRBV9, the J call TRBJ2-1; D is possibly TRBD2 (5 bases). This CDR3 has 14 residues. V lost 1 base to trimming and J lost 12 bases, with 17 bases between them. The germline V gene encodes CDR1 SGDLS and CDR2 YYNGEE. The CDR3 loop is CASSVTSRAEVQFF. In nucleotides, the CDR3 is TGTGCCAGCAGCGTAACGAGTAGGGCGGAGGTGCAGTTCTTC.